These 29 T cell receptor beta chains share one sample of origin, sequenced in a study of shared clonotypes between healthy human individuals. TCRdb's copy holds only in-frame clones and misses some; the assay was immunoSEQ multiplex PCR. Of about 820,000 clones in the sample, nearly 95% are singletons; the top ten hold 24%. Naive CD8 cells comprised CD45RO-negative, CCR7-positively selected cells, excluding terminally differentiated effector memory CD45RA+ cells. Sequenced: naive CD8+ T cells sorted from blood. The receptors come from a man aged 25-45 years in good health.

The rearrangement links TRBV6-6 to TRBJ2-1, with 7 bases fitting TRBD2. V was clipped by 7 bases and J by 8 bases; unmatched bases: 8. CDR1 MNHNY and CDR2 SVGAGI come from the germline V gene (reference sequence). The CDR3 extends over 13 amino acids. CDR3 in DNA: TGTGCCAGCATGACTAGCTCTTGGGATGAGCAGTTCTTC. Translation: CASMTSSWDEQFF.

This clone was detected only once. This chain links TRBV30 with TRBJ2-7; D is undetermined. CDR3 length: 12 amino acids. V was cut by 2 bases and J by 1 base, with 6 bases left in between. CDR1 is GTSNPN, CDR2 SVGIG, per germline (reference sequence). Here the CDR3 reads CAWSYQSYEQYF. The CDR3 DNA reads as TGTGCCTGGAGTTATCAGTCCTACGAGCAGTACTTC. The whole variable domain, filled in from reference TRBV30 and TRBJ2-7, reads SQTIHQWPATLVQPVGSPLSLECTVEGTSNPNLYWYRQAAGRGLQLLFYSVGIGQISSEVPQNLSASRPQDRQFILSSKKLLLSDSGFYLCAWSYQSYEQYFGPGTRLTVT.

This chain joins TRBV19 and TRBJ2-1; the match to TRBD2 covers 9 bases. The CDR3 length is 16 residues. The germline V gene encodes CDR1 LNHDA and CDR2 SQIVND (reference sequence). Unmatched junction bases numbered 7, after V lost 3 bases and J lost 4 bases. CDR3 coding DNA: TGTGCCAGTAGTATCTTCTCTCTAGCGGGGTACAATGAGCAGTTCTTC. It encodes CASSIFSLAGYNEQFF.

A note on this clone: The sample contains more than one DNA sequence encoding this CDR3. The chain has TRBV27 and TRBJ2-7; 10 bases agree with TRBD1. Per the germline V gene, CDR1 is MNHEY and CDR2 is SMNVEV (reference sequence). The CDR3 contains 14 residues. J was trimmed by 4 bases and V by 4 bases; bases with no gene match: 4. The CDR3 here is CASSWGQGSYEQYF. For the CDR3, the DNA is TGTGCCAGCAGTTGGGGACAGGGGTCTTACGAGCAGTACTTC.

The chain is built from TRBV7-2 and TRBJ2-7; TRBD2 aligns across 7 bases. Germline V gene lookup returns CDR1 SGHTA and CDR2 FQGNSA. CDR3 length: 19 residues. V lost 1 base to trimming and J lost 0 bases; unmatched junction nucleotides: 15. The CDR3 DNA is TGTGCCAGCAGCTTAGGACACCGGGACTATACCTACAGCTCCTACGAGCAGTACTTC. Translation: CASSLGHRDYTYSSYEQYF. Filled out from reference TRBV7-2 and TRBJ2-7, the complete variable domain reads GAGVSQSPSNKVTEKGKDVELRCDPISGHTALYWYRQSLGQGLEFLIYFQGNSAPDKSGLPSDRFSAERTGGSVSTLTIQRTQQEDSAVYLCASSLGHRDYTYSSYEQYFGPGTRLTVT.

The J gene is TRBJ2-3, the V gene TRBV11-2; no firm D call. The CDR3 sequence is 11 residues long. Germline assignment: CDR1 SGHAT and CDR2 FQNNGV. The CDR3 region is CATRLENTQYF. The CDR3 coding sequence is TGTGCGACCAGACTGGAAAATACGCAGTATTTT.

The rearrangement uses TRBV10-3 and TRBJ1-2; no clear D. CDR3 length: 18 residues. V was trimmed by 1 base and J by 0 bases, leaving 18 bases between them. Germline V gives CDR1 ENHRY, CDR2 SYGVKD. CDR3 sequence (DNA): TGTGCCATCAGTGAGTTGTCACTTGGCCCTCTATCTAACTATGGCTACACCTTC. Protein: CAISELSLGPLSNYGYTF.

This chain uses TRBV2 with TRBJ1-2, with TRBD1 as a possible D gene (6 bases). In germline, CDR1 is SNHLY, CDR2 FYNNEI. The CDR3 loop spans 15 amino acids. The V gene lost 2 bases and the J gene lost 3 bases, with 13 bases spanning the gap. This chain's CDR3 is CASSETDTGYYGYTF. The CDR3 DNA reads TGTGCCAGCAGTGAAACGGATACAGGGTACTATGGCTACACCTTC.

The CDR3 region is CSVESGLREGAFF. In nucleotides, the CDR3 is TGCAGCGTTGAGTCTGGACTGCGGGAAGGAGCTTTCTTT. The gene calls are TRBV29-1 and TRBJ1-1, with D unclear. CDR1 SQVTM and CDR2 ANQGSEA come from the germline V gene. The CDR3 spans 13 residues. Trimming shortened V by 3 bases and J by 10 bases, and 18 bases separated the two germline ends.

V usage is TRBV27 and J usage is TRBJ2-7; 7 nucleotides line up with TRBD1. The CDR3 is made up of 15 amino acids. V lost 6 bases and J lost 2; bases outside the gene matches: 10. The germline V gene has CDR1 MNHEY and CDR2 SMNVEV (reference sequence). The CDR3 sequence is CASRAWDSGAYEQYF. The CDR3 DNA follows: TGTGCCAGCAGAGCTTGGGACAGTGGGGCCTACGAGCAGTACTTC.

The chain links TRBV27 to TRBJ2-3; D not certain. The CDR3 length is 16 residues. Trimming took 0 bases from V and 2 from J, leaving 12 bases between them. Looked up from germline, CDR1 is MNHEY and CDR2 is SMNVEV (reference sequence). DNA of the CDR3: TGTGCCAGCAGTTTATCTCCAGGCGCCCTCACAGATACGCAGTATTTT. Translating gives CASSLSPGALTDTQYF.

The rearrangement joins TRBV5-5 to TRBJ1-3; D possibly corresponds to TRBD1 (5 bases). This CDR3 region has 16 residues. Germline values: CDR1 SGHKS, CDR2 YYEKEE (reference sequence). V shed 1 base and J shed 4 bases, with 15 bases lying between them. CDR3 nucleotide sequence: TGTGCCAGCAGCTTGTTCGGGGGGTCGGCCGGAAACACCATATATTTT. Translation: CASSLFGGSAGNTIYF.

This clone was observed once. V is TRBV14 and J is TRBJ2-1; D possibly corresponds to TRBD2 (6 bases). Germline V gene lookup returns CDR1 SGHDN and CDR2 FVKESK. The CDR3 has 17 residues. V was cut by 1 base and J by 5 bases, with 18 bases left in between. As DNA, the CDR3 is TGTGCCAGCAGCCAAGGGACCCCGACGGACTACGACAATGAGCAGTTCTTC. Its translation: CASSQGTPTDYDNEQFF.

CDR3 amino acids: CASSLVRQAQETQYF. The CDR3 DNA reads TGTGCCAGCAGCTTAGTCCGACAGGCCCAAGAGACCCAGTACTTC. The chain has TRBV7-9 and TRBJ2-5; possibly TRBD1 for D (6 bases). The CDR3 contains 15 residues. V lost 1 base and J 1 base, leaving 10 bases between the germline ends. CDR1 SEHNR and CDR2 FQNEAQ come from the germline V gene (reference sequence).

The chain uses TRBV20-1 and TRBJ2-7; no clear D gene. Germline CDR1 DFQATT, CDR2 SNEGSKA (reference sequence). The CDR3 covers 11 residues. Trimming cost V 6 bases and J 4 bases, with 10 bases left between them. As DNA, the CDR3 is TGCAGTGCCCGAAATCTTTACGAGCAGTACTTC. Translating gives CSARNLYEQYF.

The J gene is TRBJ2-1, the V gene TRBV4-2; 8 bases fit TRBD2. CDR1 LGHNA and CDR2 YNFKEQ come from the germline V gene. The CDR3 totals 16 residues. The V and J ends lost 4 bases and 2 bases, in that order; junction bases with no gene match: 7. The CDR3 DNA reads TGTGCCAGCAGCCGGCCGGGACTAGGTACCTACAATGAGCAGTTCTTC. This translates into CASSRPGLGTYNEQFF.

This chain uses TRBV7-6 with TRBJ2-2, with D perhaps TRBD1 (6 bases). With 4 bases removed from V and 4 bases from J, the gap between germline ends came to 10 bases. The CDR3 runs 14 residues. Germline V gene sequence: CDR1 SGHVS, CDR2 FNYEAQ. This CDR3 is CASSSQGSTGELFF. CDR3 coding DNA: TGTGCCAGCAGCTCTCAGGGGTCCACCGGGGAGCTGTTTTTT.

The rearrangement links TRBV11-2 to TRBJ1-3; perhaps TRBD1 as D (6 bases). Germline loops: CDR1 SGHAT, CDR2 FQNNGV. The CDR3 loop spans 14 amino acids. Trimming removed 8 bases at V and 4 bases at J, with 15 bases between. CDR3 region: CASYGGSAGNTIYF. The CDR3 DNA follows: TGTGCCAGCTATGGGGGCAGCGCGGGAAACACCATATATTTT.

The chain recombines TRBV5-5 with TRBJ2-4; D gene ambiguous. The CDR3 consists of 14 residues. The germline CDR1 and CDR2 sequences are SGHKS and YYEKEE (reference sequence). Trimming removed 2 bases from V and 2 bases from J, with 8 bases in between. The CDR3 sequence is CASSFGQTKNIQYF. The CDR3 DNA reads as TGTGCCAGCAGCTTCGGGCAGACCAAAAACATTCAGTACTTC.

The chain links TRBV15 to TRBJ2-7, with D unclear. From germline, CDR1 is LNHNV and CDR2 YYDKDF (reference sequence). The germline V and J ends were trimmed by 0 bases and 5 bases, with 8 bases remaining between them. CDR3 length: 13 amino acids. The CDR3 DNA sequence: TGTGCCACCAGCAGAGAGACGCGCCACGAGCAGTACTTC. Encoded protein: CATSRETRHEQYF. Full variable domain (outside the CDR3, taken from reference TRBV15 and TRBJ2-7): DAMVIQNPRYQVTQFGKPVTLSCSQTLNHNVMYWYQQKSSQAPKLLFHYYDKDFNNEADTPDNFQSRRPNTSFCFLDIRSPGLGDTAMYLCATSRETRHEQYFGPGTRLTVT.

The CDR3 DNA reads as TGCAGCGTCGCGGGAGGTCGGGCAGATACGCAGTATTTT. Translating it yields CSVAGGRADTQYF. The chain links TRBV29-1 to TRBJ2-3; 8 bases fit TRBD2. With V trimmed by 6 bases and J by 4 bases, 6 bases remained unmatched. Germline assignment: CDR1 SQVTM and CDR2 ANQGSEA. This CDR3 is 13 amino acids long.

This chain joins TRBV6-5 and TRBJ1-1, with D perhaps TRBD1 (5 bases). Trimming removed 1 base at V and 1 base at J, with 7 bases between. Germline assignment: CDR1 MNHEY and CDR2 SVGAGI. This CDR3 has 14 residues. CDR3 protein: CASSYYQGNTEAFF. DNA of the CDR3: TGTGCCAGCAGTTACTATCAGGGGAACACTGAAGCTTTCTTT.

The CDR3 reads CASSIRSTAYNEQFF. The CDR3 bases are TGTGCCAGTAGTATTCGAAGTACAGCCTACAATGAGCAGTTCTTC. The gene calls are TRBV19 and TRBJ2-1; no clear D. The CDR3 length is 15 residues. Trimming left V 3 bases short and J 2 bases short, with 11 bases between. Germline V gene lookup returns CDR1 LNHDA and CDR2 SQIVND (reference sequence).

The chain couples TRBV9 to TRBJ2-1; D might be TRBD2 (6 bases). Germline V CDR1 and CDR2: SGDLS, YYNGEE. The CDR3 has 17 residues. V was cut by 0 bases and J by 2 bases, with 15 bases left in between. This CDR3 is CASSVESGPGAYNEQFF. CDR3 DNA: TGTGCCAGCAGCGTAGAAAGTGGTCCGGGAGCCTACAATGAGCAGTTCTTC.

This clone was seen once. The chain is built from TRBV7-2 and TRBJ2-1, with TRBD2 as a possible D gene (5 bases). Germline V CDR1 and CDR2: SGHTA, FQGNSA. The CDR3 has 16 residues. V dropped 2 bases and J dropped 6 bases, with 17 bases sitting between them. The CDR3 sequence: CASSLTRSPGGNEQFF. The CDR3 coding sequence is TGTGCCAGCAGCTTAACCCGGAGCCCCGGAGGCAATGAGCAGTTCTTC.

The V and J genes are TRBV27 and TRBJ2-7, with 11 bases that match TRBD1. J was trimmed by 3 bases and V by 6 bases; bases with no gene match: 4. This CDR3 has 14 amino acids. The germline V gene encodes CDR1 MNHEY and CDR2 SMNVEV (reference sequence). The CDR3 is CASRLGQGGYEQYF. The CDR3 region has the DNA TGTGCCAGCAGACTGGGACAGGGGGGCTACGAGCAGTACTTC.

The gene calls are TRBV7-9 and TRBJ2-2; 8 nucleotides align to TRBD2. The CDR3 spans 15 residues. CDR1 SEHNR and CDR2 FQNEAQ come from the germline V gene (reference sequence). V was pared by 5 bases and J by 3 bases, with 5 bases of the junction left unmatched. This CDR3 reads CASSRSGGDTGELFF. The CDR3 DNA sequence: TGTGCCAGCAGCCGCTCCGGGGGGGACACCGGGGAGCTGTTTTTT.

The CDR3 DNA reads TGTGCCAGCAGAACGGGACCTAACCAAGAGACCCAGTACTTC. Protein product: CASRTGPNQETQYF. V is TRBV2 and J is TRBJ2-5; D tentatively reads TRBD1 or TRBD2 (5 bases each). The V end lost 6 bases, the J end lost 0 bases, and 11 bases lay between the germline ends. This CDR3 spans 14 amino acids. The germline gives CDR1 SNHLY, CDR2 FYNNEI.

This clone was detected once. The chain combines TRBV18 with TRBJ2-7, with a weak D call TRBD2 (6 bases). V lost 3 bases, J lost 0 bases, and 12 bases lay in between. Germline values: CDR1 KGHSH, CDR2 LQKENI. The CDR3 consists of 15 residues. CDR3 sequence (DNA): TGTGCCAGCTCACCGGGAGGCGGACTCTCCTACGAGCAGTACTTC. Encoded protein: CASSPGGGLSYEQYF. Variable domain in full (rest from reference TRBV18 and TRBJ2-7): NAGVMQNPRHLVRRRGQEARLRCSPMKGHSHVYWYRQLPEEGLKFMVYLQKENIIDESGMPKERFSAEFPKEGPSILRIQQVVRGDSAAYFCASSPGGGLSYEQYFGPGTRLTVT.